This T cell receptor beta chain was identified during a study of cytomegalovirus exposure and HLA in healthy donors. General study results and limits: In a later analysis, HLA-C alleles had the fewest associated TCRs, DRB1 alleles the most.

The table lists this clone with a few counts. Its cognate antigen is unknown. Researchers ran the PCR with 60 Vbeta and 13 Jbeta primers. The table came from immunoSEQ multiplex PCR; TCRdb's copy has only in-frame clones and leaves some out. The table has 120,000 or so clones, 81% seen once. J was trimmed by 5 bases and V by 4 bases; bases with no gene match: 7. The CDR3 extends over 15 amino acids. The germline gives CDR1 SGHRS, CDR2 YFSETQ. The chain recombines TRBV5-1 with TRBJ2-5; TRBD2 matches 11 bases. Sequencing was performed on PBMCs. The receptor was isolated from a middle-aged woman in good health and CMV-seronegative. CDR3 sequence: CASSPGSGRAETQYF. The CDR3 DNA reads TGCGCCAGCAGCCCAGGTAGCGGGAGGGCTGAGACCCAGTACTTC.